A selection of T cell receptor beta chains follows, all from one sample in a study of beta chain features in type 1 diabetes. Repertoires were generated with immunoSEQ multiplex PCR, while TCRdb's copy carries only in-frame clones and drops some. This sample yields 40,000 to 60,000 clones, of which 50% to 75% are seen a single time; 0.29% belongs to the top ten. The sequencing input was stem cell memory CD4+ T cells from blood. These receptors were taken from a young woman with type 1 diabetes. CDR3s include the opening cysteine and the closing phenylalanine or tryptophan.

J gene	V gene	CDR3 protein
TRBJ2-5	TRBV19	CASTRTSGHQETQYF
TRBJ2-5	TRBV29-1	CSGTQSQETQYF
TRBJ2-1	TRBV28	CASNSGPYNEQFF
TRBJ2-3	TRBV9	CASSAGLRTDTQYF
TRBJ2-3	TRBV29-1	CSVDPRYTDTQYF
TRBJ1-4	TRBV7-7	CASSLKTGEKLFF
TRBJ1-1	TRBV30	CAWSVGGAPDTFF
TRBJ1-1	TRBV4-1	CASSRLPRQGKNTEAFF
TRBJ1-2	TRBV19	CASTKGQGNYGYTF
TRBJ1-2	TRBV30	CAWSTKQGTGTGYTF
TRBJ1-1	TRBV18	CASSKTENTEAFF
TRBJ2-3	TRBV9	CASSVVSTGGTDTQYF
TRBJ2-7	TRBV7-2	CASSPTSGSGREQYF
TRBJ2-7	TRBV11-2	CASSLMGGLRYEQYF
TRBJ2-7	TRBV6-5	CASSRGQTSYEQYF
TRBJ2-3	TRBV4-1	CASSQAGTGDTDTQYF
TRBJ1-5	TRBV4-1	CASSRGQSLGQPQHF
TRBJ2-1	TRBV5-1	CASSLSDYANNEQFF
TRBJ2-7	TRBV9	CASSPAGTATYEQYF
TRBJ2-7	TRBV2	CASSRLSYEQYF
TRBJ2-1	TRBV5-1	CASSAGTLNEQFF
TRBJ1-2	TRBV4-1	CASSQVSETGYTF